This T cell receptor (beta chain) emerged from a study of blood T cell repertoires in COVID-19. Study as a whole: Acute and convalescent COVID-19 specimens originated in the United States, Italy and Spain.

Original processing notes: It was from reference gene primer amplification that nucleated cell counts were estimated. Assay used: immunoSEQ multiplex PCR; TCRdb lists only in-frame clones, some missing. V, J and clone size reflect that table, while D and trimming were determined from the DNA. The sample includes around 290,000 clones, approximately 89% of them seen just once. The sequence was obtained from a woman aged 45 to 65 who had recovered from COVID-19. Sequencing was done on a sample of peripheral blood.

The CDR3 spells CASSGSTRLGYGYTF. The CDR3 nucleotides read TGTGCCAGCAGCGGATCCACAAGACTGGGCTATGGCTACACCTTC. The rearrangement uses TRBV9 and TRBJ1-2, with D uncertain. Trimming left V 3 bases short and J 4 bases short, with 16 bases between. The CDR3 contains 15 residues. Germline V gene sequence: CDR1 SGDLS, CDR2 YYNGEE. Based on the CDR3 plus reference TRBV9 and TRBJ1-2, the full variable domain is DSGVTQTPKHLITATGQRVTLRCSPRSGDLSVYWYQQSLDQGLQFLIQYYNGEERAKGNILERFSAQQFPDLHSELNLSSLELGDSALYFCASSGSTRLGYGYTFGSGTRLTVV.